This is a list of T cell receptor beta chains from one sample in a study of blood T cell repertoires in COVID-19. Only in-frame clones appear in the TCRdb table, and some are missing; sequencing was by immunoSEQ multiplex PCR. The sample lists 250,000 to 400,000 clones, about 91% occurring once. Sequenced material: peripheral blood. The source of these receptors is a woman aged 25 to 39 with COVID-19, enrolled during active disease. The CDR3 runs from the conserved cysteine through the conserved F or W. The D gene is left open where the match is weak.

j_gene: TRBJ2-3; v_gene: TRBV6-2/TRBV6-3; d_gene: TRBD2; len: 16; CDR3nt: TGTGCCAGCAGTGGGAGACTAGCGGGGGGACCTGCAACGCAGTATTTT; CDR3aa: CASSGRLAGGPATQYF
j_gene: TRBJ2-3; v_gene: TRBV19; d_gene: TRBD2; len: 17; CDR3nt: TGTGCCAGTAGTATCCTACAGCCTAGCGGGAGCACAGATACGCAGTATTTT; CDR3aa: CASSILQPSGSTDTQYF
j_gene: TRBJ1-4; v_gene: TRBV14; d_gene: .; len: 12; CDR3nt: TGTGCCAGCAGCCGCTCCGGGATTCACCACGTTTTT; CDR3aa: CASSRSGIHHVF
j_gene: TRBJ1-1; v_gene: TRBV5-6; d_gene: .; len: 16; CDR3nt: TGTGCCAGCAGCTTGGGAATACCCGTCGGTACCTCTGAAGCTTTCTTT; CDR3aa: CASSLGIPVGTSEAFF
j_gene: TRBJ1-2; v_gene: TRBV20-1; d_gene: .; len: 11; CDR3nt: TGCAGTGCTAGTATTCGGGAGGGCTACACCTTC; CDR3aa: CSASIREGYTF
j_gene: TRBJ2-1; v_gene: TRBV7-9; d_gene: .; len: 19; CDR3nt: TGTGCCAGCAGCATGGGAGGGGAGTTTGGGGGGACATCCTACAATGAGCAGTTCTTC; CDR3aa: CASSMGGEFGGTSYNEQFF
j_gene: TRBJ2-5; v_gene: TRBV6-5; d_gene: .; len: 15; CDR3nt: TGTGCCAGCAGCCTTGAGGGGGGGGCCGGGGAGACCCAGTACTTC; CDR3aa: CASSLEGGAGETQYF
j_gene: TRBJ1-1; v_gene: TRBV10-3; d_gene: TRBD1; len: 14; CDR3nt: TGTGCCATCTCTAAACAGGGGATGAACACTGAAGCTTTCTTT; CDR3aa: CAISKQGMNTEAFF
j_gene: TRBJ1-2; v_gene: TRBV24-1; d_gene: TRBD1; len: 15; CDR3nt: TGTGCCACCAGTGAACCCGGACAGGGGAGATATGGCTACACCTTC; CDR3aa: CATSEPGQGRYGYTF
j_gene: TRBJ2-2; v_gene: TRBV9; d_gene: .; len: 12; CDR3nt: TGTGCCAGCAGCGTGTCGTCCGGGGAGCTGTTTTTT; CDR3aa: CASSVSSGELFF
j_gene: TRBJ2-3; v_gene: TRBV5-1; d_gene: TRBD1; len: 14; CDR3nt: TGCGCCAGCAGCTTGGTAGGGGGCGTAGATACGCAGTATTTT; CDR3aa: CASSLVGGVDTQYF
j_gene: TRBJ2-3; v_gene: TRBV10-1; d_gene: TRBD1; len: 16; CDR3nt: TGCGCCAACACACGACCCCGGGACAGGGGCACAGATACGCAGTATTTT; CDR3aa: CANTRPRDRGTDTQYF
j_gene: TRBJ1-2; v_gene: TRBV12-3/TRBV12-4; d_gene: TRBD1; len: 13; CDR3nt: TGTGCCAGCAGCACGGGACAGATCTATGGCTACACCTTC; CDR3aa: CASSTGQIYGYTF
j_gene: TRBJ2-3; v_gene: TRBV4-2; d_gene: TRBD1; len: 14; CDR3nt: TGTGCCAGCAGCCACAAACAGGGGGAAGATACGCAGTATTTT; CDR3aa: CASSHKQGEDTQYF
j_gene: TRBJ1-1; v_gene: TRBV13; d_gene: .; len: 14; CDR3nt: TGTGCCAGCAGCTTAGGCCAGGTATTTGCTGAAGCTTTCTTT; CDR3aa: CASSLGQVFAEAFF
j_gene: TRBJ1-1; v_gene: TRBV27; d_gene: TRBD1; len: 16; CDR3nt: TGTGCCAGCAGTTCGGGGACCGGACAGGGTGACACTGAAGCTTTCTTT; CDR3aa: CASSSGTGQGDTEAFF
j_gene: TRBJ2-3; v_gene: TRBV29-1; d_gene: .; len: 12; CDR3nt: TGCAGCGTGTGGACAGATACAGATACGCAGTATTTT; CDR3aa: CSVWTDTDTQYF
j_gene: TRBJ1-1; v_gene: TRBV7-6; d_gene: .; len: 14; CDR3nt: TGTGCCAGCAGCTTAGGAGGGCCGAACACTGAAGCTTTCTTT; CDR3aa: CASSLGGPNTEAFF
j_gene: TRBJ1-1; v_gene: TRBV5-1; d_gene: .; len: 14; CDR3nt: TGCGCCAGCAGCTTGGATCCATTGAACACTGAAGCTTTCTTT; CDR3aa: CASSLDPLNTEAFF
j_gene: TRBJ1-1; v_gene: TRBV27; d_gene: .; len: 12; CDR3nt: TGTGCCAGCACCAACTACCGCACTGAAGCTTTCTTT; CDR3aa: CASTNYRTEAFF
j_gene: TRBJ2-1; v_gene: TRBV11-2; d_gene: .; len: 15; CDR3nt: TGTGCCAATCGGGTTCAGGTGGGGGCCGGAGGTGAGCAGTTCTTC; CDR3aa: CANRVQVGAGGEQFF
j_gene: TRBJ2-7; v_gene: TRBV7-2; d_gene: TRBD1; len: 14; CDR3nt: TGTGCCAGCAGCCTTGGGACAGGGGCCTACGAGCAGTACTTC; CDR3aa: CASSLGTGAYEQYF
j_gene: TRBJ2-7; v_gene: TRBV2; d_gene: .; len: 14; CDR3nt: TGTGCCAGCAGTGAAAACTCTAATCCCTACGAGCAGTACTTC; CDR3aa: CASSENSNPYEQYF